This is a list of T cell receptor beta chains from one sample in a study of cytomegalovirus exposure and HLA in healthy donors. Sequencing used immunoSEQ multiplex PCR; TCRdb keeps in-frame clones, though not all of them. The sample consists of approximately 37,000 clones, about 67% of them appearing once. The sequencing input was PBMCs. The receptors come from a man in his thirties or forties in good health and CMV-seronegative. CDR3s include the opening cysteine and the closing phenylalanine or tryptophan. A D gene is named only where the DNA matches it firmly. A clone size is listed for some rows: how often the clone was seen (once, few, many), or a class if it is expanded.

clone size,D gene,J gene,V gene,CDR3 protein,CDR3 DNA
-,TRBD1,TRBJ2-3,TRBV4-1,CASSQYRDSLENTQYF,TGCGCCAGCAGCCAATACCGGGACAGCCTCGAAAATACGCAGTATTTT
-,TRBD1,TRBJ1-2,TRBV15,CATSRGPGTGANYGYTF,TGTGCCACCAGCAGAGGTCCCGGGACAGGGGCCAACTATGGCTACACCTTC
-,TRBD2,TRBJ2-5,TRBV25-1,CASSGPSAGSEETQYF,TGTGCCAGCAGTGGGCCCTCAGCGGGATCGGAGGAGACCCAGTACTTC
-,TRBD2,TRBJ2-2,TRBV30,CAWSGTSLLTPNTGELFF,TGTGCCTGGAGTGGGACTAGCCTTTTAACACCCAACACCGGGGAGCTGTTTTTT
-,-,TRBJ2-7,TRBV6-1,CASSSPGYEQYF,TGTGCCAGCAGTTCCCCGGGCTACGAGCAGTACTTC
-,-,TRBJ2-1,TRBV5-1,CASSLTRVYNEQFF,TGCGCCAGCAGCTTGACTAGAGTATACAATGAGCAGTTCTTC
once,-,TRBJ2-3,TRBV6-1,CASSEDRGMADTQYF,TGTGCCAGCAGTGAAGATAGGGGTATGGCAGATACGCAGTATTTT
-,TRBD1,TRBJ2-7,TRBV5-1,CASSRGGLQGAPHEQYF,TGCGCCAGCAGCCGGGGAGGGCTACAGGGGGCGCCTCACGAGCAGTACTTC
-,-,TRBJ2-1,TRBV18,CASSPASRGNEQFF,TGTGCCAGCTCACCAGCGTCTCGGGGGAATGAGCAGTTCTTC
-,-,TRBJ2-3,TRBV7-6,CASSLWPEGTDTQYF,TGTGCCAGCAGCTTGTGGCCTGAGGGCACAGATACGCAGTATTTT
few,-,TRBJ1-1,TRBV5-4,CASSKHTDTEAFF,TGTGCCAGCAGCAAACACACAGACACTGAAGCTTTCTTT
-,TRBD1,TRBJ2-1,TRBV7-9,CASSHEPGTGGSHEQFF,TGTGCCAGCAGCCATGAGCCCGGGACAGGGGGATCCCATGAGCAGTTCTTC
-,-,TRBJ1-6,TRBV13,CASSLGGRGNNSPLHF,TGTGCCAGCAGCTTAGGCGGCAGGGGCAATAATTCACCCCTCCACTTT
-,-,TRBJ1-2,TRBV5-1,CASSLVAGVGGYTF,TGCGCCAGCAGCTTGGTAGCGGGGGTTGGCGGCTACACCTTC
-,-,TRBJ2-1,TRBV30,CALSVGAGTYNEQFF,TGTGCCTTGAGTGTTGGGGCAGGTACTTACAATGAGCAGTTCTTC
once,-,TRBJ2-1,TRBV5-1,CASSLADNEQFF,TGCGCCAGCAGCTTGGCCGACAATGAGCAGTTCTTC